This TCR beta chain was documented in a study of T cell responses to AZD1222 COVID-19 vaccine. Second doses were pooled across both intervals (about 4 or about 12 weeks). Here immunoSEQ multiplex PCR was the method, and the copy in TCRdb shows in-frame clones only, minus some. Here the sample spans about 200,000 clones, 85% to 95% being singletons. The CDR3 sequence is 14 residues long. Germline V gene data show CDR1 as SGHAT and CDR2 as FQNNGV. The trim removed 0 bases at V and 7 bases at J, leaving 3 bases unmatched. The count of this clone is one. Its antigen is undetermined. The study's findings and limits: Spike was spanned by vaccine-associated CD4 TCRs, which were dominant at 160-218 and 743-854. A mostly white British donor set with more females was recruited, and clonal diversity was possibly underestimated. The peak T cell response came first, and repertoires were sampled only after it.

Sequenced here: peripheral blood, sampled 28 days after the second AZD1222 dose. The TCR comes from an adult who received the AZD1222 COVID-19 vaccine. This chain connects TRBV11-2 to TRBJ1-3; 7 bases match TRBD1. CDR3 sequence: CASSLEQGFNTIYF. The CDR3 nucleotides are TGTGCCAGCAGCTTAGAACAGGGGTTCAACACCATATATTTT.